These 19 T cell receptor beta chains came from one sample sequenced in a study of neoadjuvant anti-PD-1 for oral cavity cancer. Here immunoSEQ multiplex PCR was the method, and the copy in TCRdb shows in-frame clones only, minus some. The sample carries 8,000 or so clones, approximately 66% recorded once. Time point given: after neoadjuvant nivolumab, at surgical resection. This specimen was PBMCs, taken after nivolumab (anti-PD-1) treatment. Receptors were obtained from a person between 40 and 85 years old with oral cavity squamous cell carcinoma.

CDR3 protein: CASSQVGSGGSYEQYF. The CDR3 coding sequence is TGCGCCAGCAGCCAAGTCGGTAGCGGGGGGTCCTACGAGCAGTACTTC. The J gene is TRBJ2-7, the V gene TRBV4-1; the match to TRBD2 covers 10 bases. Looked up from germline, CDR1 is MGHRA and CDR2 is YSYEKL. Unmatched junction bases numbered 4, after V lost 1 base and J lost 1 base. CDR3 length equals 16 residues.

This clone has more than one count but fewer than ten. The CDR3 DNA is TGCGCCAGCAGCCAAGAAAAGGTTTCGGCCTATGGCTACACCTTC. Translating it yields CASSQEKVSAYGYTF. This chain joins TRBV4-3 and TRBJ1-2; no clear D. Trimming pared 0 bases from V and 4 bases from J, leaving 12 bases between. The length of the CDR3 is 15 residues. Germline V lookup: CDR1 LGHNA, CDR2 YSLEER.

A few counts support this clone. The chain has TRBV25-1 and TRBJ1-1; D is undetermined. V was trimmed by 6 bases and J by 2 bases, leaving 10 bases between them. The CDR3 runs to 13 residues. CDR1 and CDR2 from the germline V gene are MGHDK and SYGVNS. The chain's CDR3 is CASRLHINTEAFF. DNA of the CDR3: TGTGCCAGCAGGCTTCATATCAACACTGAAGCTTTCTTT.

The J gene is TRBJ2-6, the V gene TRBV6-5, with D uncertain. The CDR3 has 15 residues. Trimming pared 2 bases from V and 0 bases from J, leaving 5 bases between. Germline assignment: CDR1 MNHEY and CDR2 SVGAGI. CDR3 amino acids: CASSYQNSGANVLTF. CDR3 DNA: TGTGCCAGCAGTTACCAGAACTCTGGGGCCAACGTCCTGACTTTC.

This rearrangement joins TRBV30 to TRBJ1-4, with D perhaps matching TRBD1 (5 bases). The CDR3 runs 15 residues. Germline V gives CDR1 GTSNPN, CDR2 SVGIG (reference sequence). V was shortened by 3 bases and J by 3 bases, with 14 bases between the two germline ends. CDR3 protein: CAWSPRGRPNEKLFF. CDR3 bases: TGTGCCTGGAGCCCTCGGGGGAGACCTAATGAAAAACTGTTTTTT.

The V call is TRBV5-4, the J call TRBJ2-3; the D gene is possibly TRBD1 (6 bases). CDR1 SGHNT and CDR2 YYREEE come from the germline V gene (reference sequence). V gave up 0 bases and J gave up 6 bases, with 20 bases separating them. The CDR3 extends over 17 amino acids. CDR3 loop: CASSLAWQGLGWDTQYF. CDR3 coding DNA: TGTGCCAGCAGCTTGGCCTGGCAGGGGCTGGGATGGGATACGCAGTATTTT.

The chain carries TRBV5-4 and TRBJ1-1, with 8 bases lining up with TRBD1. V lost 4 bases to trimming and J lost 3 bases; unmatched junction nucleotides: 5. The V gene's germline CDR1 is SGHNT and CDR2 YYREEE (reference sequence). The CDR3 loop spans 14 amino acids. CDR3 DNA: TGTGCCAGCAGCCCGGGGACAGGATACACTGAAGCTTTCTTT. Translation gives CASSPGTGYTEAFF.

The rearrangement links TRBV19 to TRBJ2-5, with 9 bases that match TRBD2. Germline V gene lookup returns CDR1 LNHDA and CDR2 SQIVND (reference sequence). The V segment lost 6 bases and the J segment 4 bases; nucleotides outside the gene matches: 15. The CDR3 spans 17 residues. The CDR3 loop reads CASSSLSGGSGVETQYF. The CDR3 DNA sequence: TGTGCCAGTAGCTCACTGAGCGGGGGGTCGGGGGTAGAGACCCAGTACTTC.

The chain recombines TRBV6-5 with TRBJ1-2; D is unresolved. Germline CDR1 and CDR2: MNHEY and SVGAGI. The CDR3 runs 13 residues. The ends were cut back, 8 bases at V and 0 bases at J, with 10 bases in the middle. The chain's CDR3 is CASGDRTNYGYTF. The CDR3 bases are TGTGCCAGCGGAGACCGAACTAACTATGGCTACACCTTC.

The chain has TRBV6-1 and TRBJ1-5, with TRBD1 matching 7 bases. Per the germline V gene, CDR1 is MNHNS and CDR2 is SASEGT. V shed 2 bases and J 6 bases; nucleotides not matched to a gene: 4. This CDR3 comprises 14 residues. The CDR3: CASSEQGGAQPQHF. The CDR3 bases are TGTGCCAGCAGTGAACAGGGGGGAGCTCAGCCCCAGCATTTT.

The V and J genes are TRBV9 and TRBJ1-1; a weak D match, TRBD1 (5 bases). The CDR3 spans 18 residues. V was shortened by 0 bases and J by 0 bases, with 18 bases between the two germline ends. CDR1 is SGDLS and CDR2 is YYNGEE in the germline V gene. CDR3 sequence reads: CASSVDMGTGLMNTEAFF. The CDR3 DNA reads as TGTGCCAGCAGCGTAGATATGGGTACGGGGCTCATGAACACTGAAGCTTTCTTT.

This sequence joins TRBV2 and TRBJ2-3, with D unresolved. V lost 3 bases, J lost 2 bases, and 6 bases lay in between. This CDR3 spans 13 amino acids. Germline V CDR1 and CDR2: SNHLY, FYNNEI. This CDR3 reads CASSDDSTDTQYF. CDR3 DNA: TGTGCCAGCAGTGACGACTCCACAGATACGCAGTATTTT.

The genes are TRBV15 and TRBJ2-7; D unclear. CDR1 and CDR2 (germline): LNHNV, YYDKDF (reference sequence). The CDR3 is 13 amino acids. The ends were cut back, 5 bases at V and 2 bases at J, with 10 bases in the middle. CDR3 amino acids: CATSFQVAYEQYF. The CDR3 nucleotides are TGTGCCACCAGCTTCCAGGTAGCCTACGAGCAGTACTTC.

V is TRBV27 and J is TRBJ2-2; D gene uncertain. This CDR3 has 15 amino acids. CDR1 is MNHEY, CDR2 SMNVEV, per germline (reference sequence). V was cut by 3 bases and J by 1 base, with 9 bases left in between. The CDR3 here is CASSFAPRNTGELFF. CDR3 bases: TGTGCCAGCAGTTTCGCCCCTAGGAACACCGGGGAGCTGTTTTTT.

The chain has TRBV4-1 and TRBJ1-1; D may be TRBD1 (6 bases). V lost 0 bases, J lost 2 bases, and 19 bases lay in between. CDR3 length: 18 amino acids. The germline V gene has CDR1 MGHRA and CDR2 YSYEKL. The CDR3 bases are TGCGCCAGCAGCCAAGATCCGACTTTTCGGGGGCAAAACACTGAAGCTTTCTTT. Its protein product is CASSQDPTFRGQNTEAFF.

The chain carries TRBV19 and TRBJ2-2, with 8 bases fitting TRBD1. V shed 5 bases and J 1 base; nucleotides not matched to a gene: 3. This CDR3 region has 15 residues. Germline CDR1 LNHDA, CDR2 SQIVND (reference sequence). CDR3 region: CASSLGQVNTGELFF. The CDR3 DNA sequence: TGTGCCAGTAGTTTGGGACAGGTGAACACCGGGGAGCTGTTTTTT.

This clone was seen more than once but under ten times. V usage is TRBV7-3 and J usage is TRBJ2-3, with D hard to call. V gave up 1 base and J gave up 2 bases, with 7 bases separating them. Germline CDR1 SGHTA, CDR2 FQGTGA. CDR3 size: 14 residues. CDR3 protein: CASSLIANTDTQYF. CDR3 coding DNA: TGTGCCAGCAGCTTAATTGCGAACACAGATACGCAGTATTTT.

V is TRBV7-2 and J is TRBJ2-1; D unresolved. The CDR3 length is 15 residues. The germline gives CDR1 SGHTA, CDR2 FQGNSA. With 2 bases removed from V and 5 bases from J, the gap between germline ends came to 13 bases. This chain's CDR3 is CASSLQPGANNEQFF. The DNA for the CDR3 is TGTGCCAGCAGCTTACAGCCTGGAGCCAACAATGAGCAGTTCTTC.

The chain joins TRBV4-1 to TRBJ2-5; tentatively, D is TRBD1 (6 bases). Trimming took 2 bases from V and 7 from J, leaving 14 bases between them. The CDR3 is 14 residues long. The germline gives CDR1 MGHRA, CDR2 YSYEKL. CDR3 DNA: TGCGCCAGCAGCCAAAGGCAGGGGTTGGGGACCCAGTACTTC. Its translation: CASSQRQGLGTQYF.